This T cell receptor (beta chain) originates from a study of blood T cell repertoires in COVID-19. In the study overall: COVID-19 samples collected from the United States, Italy and Spain covered acute and convalescent phases.

Per the germline V gene, CDR1 is LGHDT and CDR2 is YNNKEL (reference sequence). Deletions cut 1 base from V and 7 bases from J, with 7 bases between. This CDR3 region has 12 residues. The repertoire was sequenced with immunoSEQ multiplex PCR; TCRdb's copy has only in-frame clones and lacks some. Of about 150,000 clones in the sample, 75% to 90% were seen once. Sequenced sample: peripheral blood. The chain links TRBV3-1 (or the pseudogene TRBV3-2) to TRBJ1-2; unclear D gene. The receptor's source is a man aged 60-69 years with active or convalescent COVID-19. For the CDR3, the DNA is TGTGCCAGCAGCCAAGGCGTTTTTGGCTACACCTTC. This sequence encodes CASSQGVFGYTF.